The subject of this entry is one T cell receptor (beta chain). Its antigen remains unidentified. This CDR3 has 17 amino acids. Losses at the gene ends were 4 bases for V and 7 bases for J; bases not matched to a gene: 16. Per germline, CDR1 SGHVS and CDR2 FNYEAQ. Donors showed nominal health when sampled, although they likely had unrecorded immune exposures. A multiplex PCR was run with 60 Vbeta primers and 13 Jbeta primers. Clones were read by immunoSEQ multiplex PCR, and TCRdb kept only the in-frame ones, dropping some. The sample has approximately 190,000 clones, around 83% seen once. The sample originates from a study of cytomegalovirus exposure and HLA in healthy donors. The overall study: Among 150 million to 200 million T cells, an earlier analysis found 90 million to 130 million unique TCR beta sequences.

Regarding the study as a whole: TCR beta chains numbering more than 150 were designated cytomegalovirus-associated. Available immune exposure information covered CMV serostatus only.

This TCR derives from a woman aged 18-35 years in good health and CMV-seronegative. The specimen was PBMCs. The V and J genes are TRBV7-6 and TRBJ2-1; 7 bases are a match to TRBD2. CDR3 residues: CASSSQTWLADGNEQFF. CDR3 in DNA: TGTGCCAGCAGCTCACAGACGTGGCTAGCGGACGGGAATGAGCAGTTCTTC. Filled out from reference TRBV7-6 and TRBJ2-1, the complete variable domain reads GAGVSQSPRYKVTKRGQDVALRCDPISGHVSLYWYRQALGQGPEFLTYFNYEAQQDKSGLPNDRFSAERPEGSISTLTIQRTEQRDSAMYRCASSSQTWLADGNEQFFGPGTRLTVL.